Only one count was recorded for the clone carrying this T cell receptor beta chain. The record originates from a study of blood T cell repertoires in COVID-19. Study information: COVID-19 samples collected from the United States, Italy and Spain covered acute and convalescent phases. PBMCs, B-cell-depleted T cells, or T cells were the source of the cDNA or gDNA that made up the material.

Germline CDR1 and CDR2: LGHDT and YNNKEL (reference sequence). After removal of 2 bases from V and 3 bases from J, the junction contained 12 bases not matched to a gene. This CDR3 comprises 17 residues. In the original analysis: Estimates of nucleated cell counts were drawn from the amplification of reference gene primers. Libraries were prepared by immunoSEQ multiplex PCR; TCRdb keeps only in-frame clonotypes and omits some of them. V, J and clone size were drawn from that table, and D and trimming were deduced from the DNA. Seen here are around 80,000 clones, approximately 92% observed once, and the top ten hold under 0.8%.

Sequences were obtained from peripheral blood. The chain combines TRBV3-1 (or the pseudogene TRBV3-2) with TRBJ1-2; 7 positions agree with TRBD1. The sequence derives from a woman of 80 years or more with acute or convalescent COVID-19. The CDR3 reads CASSQSKYRGGHYGYTF. CDR3 bases: TGTGCCAGCAGCCAATCAAAGTACAGGGGAGGACACTATGGCTACACCTTC.